These 19 T cell receptor beta chains were all obtained from the same sample, sequenced in a study of OX40 agonist ivuxolimab in advanced cancers. The method was immunoSEQ multiplex PCR; TCRdb's version includes in-frame clones alone and lacks a portion of them. The data show some 86,000 clones, less than 95% seen once. The source was CD4+ or CD8+ T cells sorted from blood, collected in a trial of the OX40 agonist ivuxolimab. The receptors come from an adult with an advanced solid tumor such as melanoma, head and neck, liver or kidney cancer.

This sequence joins TRBV6-5 and TRBJ2-5, with TRBD1 matching over 12 bases. The germline gives CDR1 MNHEY, CDR2 SVGAGI. This CDR3 has 14 residues. CDR3 residues: CACQGTGGGETQYF. In DNA, the CDR3 is TGTGCTTGCCAGGGGACAGGGGGCGGAGAGACCCAGTACTTC.

This sequence joins TRBV10-3 and TRBJ2-5; 10 bases are shared with TRBD2. Trimming at V came to 3 bases and at J to 5 bases, leaving 9 bases not matched to a gene. The CDR3 extends over 16 amino acids. Germline V gives CDR1 ENHRY, CDR2 SYGVKD. The CDR3 here is CAISDPLAGAGETQYF. The CDR3 nucleotides read TGTGCCATCAGTGACCCCCTAGCGGGGGCAGGGGAGACCCAGTACTTC.

The sample holds one count of this clone. The chain is built from TRBV5-1 and TRBJ2-6; D ambiguous. V gave up 4 bases and J gave up 1 base, with 6 bases separating them. The CDR3 is 14 amino acids. The germline V gene has CDR1 SGHRS and CDR2 YFSETQ. CDR3 coding DNA: TGCGCCAGCAGCCCCGATTCTGGGGCCAACGTCCTGACTTTC. It encodes CASSPDSGANVLTF.

The chain combines TRBV27 with TRBJ1-4; D may be TRBD1 (6 bases). V lost 2 bases and J 8 bases, leaving 12 bases between the germline ends. The CDR3 loop spans 14 amino acids. The germline V gene has CDR1 MNHEY and CDR2 SMNVEV (reference sequence). CDR3 DNA: TGTGCCAGCAGTTTAAGTAGCGGGGGCGAAAAACTGTTTTTT. Its protein is CASSLSSGGEKLFF.

The chain joins TRBV6-6 to TRBJ2-7; perhaps TRBD2 as D (6 bases). CDR3 length: 15 amino acids. Germline V lookup: CDR1 MNHNY, CDR2 SVGAGI (reference sequence). V was pared by 7 bases and J by 0 bases, with 16 bases between. The CDR3 coding sequence is TGTGCCAGCACGGCGGAGGGGAGAAACTCCTACGAGCAGTACTTC. Amino acid sequence: CASTAEGRNSYEQYF.

This chain uses TRBV28 with TRBJ1-6; 8 nucleotides match TRBD1. The CDR3 spans 18 residues. CDR1 and CDR2 from the germline V gene are MDHEN and SYDVKM. J gave up 2 bases and V 4 bases, and 10 bases lay outside the gene matches. The CDR3 loop is CASSSPDREGTYNSPLHF. The DNA for the CDR3 is TGTGCCAGCAGTTCTCCGGACAGGGAAGGAACCTATAATTCACCCCTCCACTTT.

This clone has more than one count but fewer than ten. This chain connects TRBV9 to TRBJ1-6; 8 nucleotides match TRBD1. The junction had 3 bases not matched to a gene; V was cut back by 4 bases and J by 6 bases. Germline V gene sequence: CDR1 SGDLS, CDR2 YYNGEE. The CDR3 has 14 amino acids. The CDR3 DNA is TGTGCCAGCAGCTCCGGACAGGGTAATTCACCCCTCCACTTT. Its translation: CASSSGQGNSPLHF. Full variable domain (outside the CDR3, taken from reference TRBV9 and TRBJ1-6): DSGVTQTPKHLITATGQRVTLRCSPRSGDLSVYWYQQSLDQGLQFLIQYYNGEERAKGNILERFSAQQFPDLHSELNLSSLELGDSALYFCASSSGQGNSPLHFGNGTRLTVT.

The table lists this clone with a few counts. The chain recombines TRBV19 with TRBJ2-3; 8 positions agree with TRBD2. Trimming took 3 bases from V and 1 from J; bases not matched to a gene: 12. Per germline, CDR1 LNHDA and CDR2 SQIVND (reference sequence). The CDR3 contains 18 residues. The CDR3 nucleotides read TGTGCCAGTAGTATGGGGAATCCGGGACTAGGGGGCACAGATACGCAGTATTTT. As protein: CASSMGNPGLGGTDTQYF.

V is TRBV27 and J is TRBJ2-3; D gene ambiguous. Germline CDR1 is MNHEY and CDR2 is SMNVEV (reference sequence). The V gene lost 5 bases and the J gene lost 0 bases, with 12 bases spanning the gap. The CDR3 spans 15 residues. The CDR3, as DNA: TGTGCCAGCAGTCACAAGGGCCTTAGCACAGATACGCAGTATTTT. This sequence encodes CASSHKGLSTDTQYF.

The V gene is TRBV27, the J gene TRBJ1-1, with TRBD1 matching over 10 bases. The CDR3 covers 18 residues. Germline V gene data show CDR1 as MNHEY and CDR2 as SMNVEV (reference sequence). The junction had 14 bases not matched to a gene; V was cut back by 7 bases and J by 0 bases. CDR3 residues: CASKKLRDRGLMNTEAFF. The CDR3 bases are TGTGCCAGCAAAAAGCTCCGGGACAGGGGATTGATGAACACTGAAGCTTTCTTT.

A remark on this clone: Other DNA sequences in the same sample also yield this CDR3. The V and J genes are TRBV10-3 and TRBJ2-1, with D unclear. Germline V gives CDR1 ENHRY, CDR2 SYGVKD. There are 12 residues in the CDR3. V shed 1 base and J shed 9 bases, with 7 bases lying between them. The CDR3 DNA reads TGTGCCATCAGTGAGTGGGGAACTGAGCAGTTCTTC. It codes for CAISEWGTEQFF.

The count of this clone is one. J is TRBJ2-5 and V is TRBV7-9; maybe TRBD1 (6 bases). Germline lookup yields CDR1 SEHNR and CDR2 FQNEAQ (reference sequence). The length of the CDR3 is 14 residues. V was shortened by 5 bases and J by 5 bases, with 15 bases between the two germline ends. CDR3 loop: CASSRNNREETQYF. The CDR3 DNA reads TGTGCCAGCAGCCGGAACAACAGGGAGGAGACCCAGTACTTC. Drawing the rest from reference TRBV7-9 and TRBJ2-5, the complete variable domain is DTGVSQNPRHKITKRGQNVTFRCDPISEHNRLYWYRQTLGQGPEFLTYFQNEAQLEKSRLLSDRFSAERPKGSFSTLEIQRTEQGDSAMYLCASSRNNREETQYFGPGTRLLVL.

This chain joins TRBV5-6 and TRBJ2-1, with 13 bases fitting TRBD2. CDR3 size: 15 residues. J lost 7 bases, V lost 4 bases, and 5 bases had no gene match. Germline-derived CDR1 and CDR2 are SGHDT and YYEEEE. The CDR3 region has the DNA TGTGCCAGCAGCCCGAGGACTAGCGGGGGAAATGAGCAGTTCTTC. This codes for CASSPRTSGGNEQFF. The full variable domain, completed using reference TRBV5-6 and TRBJ2-1, is DAGVTQSPTHLIKTRGQQVTLRCSPKSGHDTVSWYQQALGQGPQFIFQYYEEEERQRGNFPDRFSGHQFPNYSSELNVNALLLGDSALYLCASSPRTSGGNEQFFGPGTRLTVL.

In this sample, this clone turned up once. J is TRBJ2-5 and V is TRBV28; D tentatively fits TRBD1 or TRBD2 (5 bases each). Per the germline V gene, CDR1 is MDHEN and CDR2 is SYDVKM. Deletions cut 5 bases from V and 2 bases from J, with 15 bases between. CDR3 size: 15 residues. CDR3 coding DNA: TGTGCCAGCAGTCGCCCCGGGACGGGGCAAGAGACCCAGTACTTC. Its protein is CASSRPGTGQETQYF.

This clone appeared a single time. V is TRBV27 and J is TRBJ2-3, with D possibly matching TRBD1 (6 bases). The CDR3 runs to 16 residues. V lost 5 bases and J 1 base, leaving 16 bases between the germline ends. The germline V gene has CDR1 MNHEY and CDR2 SMNVEV (reference sequence). The CDR3 DNA reads as TGTGCCAGCAGTCTTCCGACAGGCCGGGGCACAGATACGCAGTATTTT. Protein sequence: CASSLPTGRGTDTQYF.

A remark on this clone: This sample includes further DNA sequences coding for the same CDR3. The gene calls are TRBV19 and TRBJ1-5, with D possibly matching TRBD1 (5 bases). This CDR3 is 13 amino acids long. CDR1 and CDR2 (germline): LNHDA, SQIVND (reference sequence). The V end lost 8 bases, the J end lost 3 bases, and 11 bases lay between the germline ends. CDR3 in DNA: TGTGCCAGTCGGGACCGATTCAATCAGCCCCAGCATTTT. As protein: CASRDRFNQPQHF.

The V gene is TRBV7-2, the J gene TRBJ1-2; D remains ambiguous. V was pared by 4 bases and J by 0 bases, with 18 bases between. Germline CDR1 is SGHTA and CDR2 is FQGNSA. CDR3 size: 17 residues. In DNA, the CDR3 is TGTGCCAGCAGCTACCGACACACATTACTACCTAACTATGGCTACACCTTC. It yields the protein CASSYRHTLLPNYGYTF.

J is TRBJ1-6 and V is TRBV6-5; the D gene is possibly TRBD1 (6 bases). This CDR3 is built from 16 residues. V was clipped by 2 bases and J by 8 bases, with 16 bases between them. Germline V gene lookup returns CDR1 MNHEY and CDR2 SVGAGI. The CDR3 DNA sequence: TGTGCCAGCAGTTACGGAGGGGGGCGCTTGTATTCACCCCTCCACTTT. This sequence encodes CASSYGGGRLYSPLHF.

The gene calls are TRBV7-9 and TRBJ2-1, with TRBD2 as a possible D gene (6 bases). This CDR3 comprises 14 residues. V lost 6 bases and J lost 8, with 17 bases in between. Per germline, CDR1 SEHNR and CDR2 FQNEAQ (reference sequence). CDR3 nucleotide sequence: TGTGCCAGCAGTAGAATAGTGGGCGGGGATGAGCAGTTCTTC. This codes for CASSRIVGGDEQFF.